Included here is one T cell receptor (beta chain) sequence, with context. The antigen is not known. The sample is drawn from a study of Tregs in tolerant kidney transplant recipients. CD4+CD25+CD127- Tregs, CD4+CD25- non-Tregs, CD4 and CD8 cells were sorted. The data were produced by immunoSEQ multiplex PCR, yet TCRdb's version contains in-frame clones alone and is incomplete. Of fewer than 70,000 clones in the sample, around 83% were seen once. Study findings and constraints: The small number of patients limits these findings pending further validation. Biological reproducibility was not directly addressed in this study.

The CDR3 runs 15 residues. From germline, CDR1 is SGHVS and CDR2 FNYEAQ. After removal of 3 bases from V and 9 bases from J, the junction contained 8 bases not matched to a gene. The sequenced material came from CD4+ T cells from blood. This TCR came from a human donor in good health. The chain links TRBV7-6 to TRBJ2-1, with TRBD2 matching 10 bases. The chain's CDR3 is CASSLGLAGVSEQFF. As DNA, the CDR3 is TGTGCCAGCAGCTTGGGTCTAGCGGGAGTCAGTGAGCAGTTCTTC.